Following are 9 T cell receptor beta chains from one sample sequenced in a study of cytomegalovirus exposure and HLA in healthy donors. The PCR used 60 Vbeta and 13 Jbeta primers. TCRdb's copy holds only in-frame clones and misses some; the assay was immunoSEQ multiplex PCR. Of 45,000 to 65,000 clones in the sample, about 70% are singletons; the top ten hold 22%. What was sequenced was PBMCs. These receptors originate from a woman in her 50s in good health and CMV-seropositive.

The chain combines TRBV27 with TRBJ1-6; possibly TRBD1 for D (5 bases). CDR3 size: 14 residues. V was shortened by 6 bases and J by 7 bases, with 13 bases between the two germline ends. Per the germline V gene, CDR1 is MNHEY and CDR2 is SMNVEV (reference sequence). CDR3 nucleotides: TGTGCCAGCAGAAATCAGGGCCGGAATTCACCCCTCCACTTT. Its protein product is CASRNQGRNSPLHF.

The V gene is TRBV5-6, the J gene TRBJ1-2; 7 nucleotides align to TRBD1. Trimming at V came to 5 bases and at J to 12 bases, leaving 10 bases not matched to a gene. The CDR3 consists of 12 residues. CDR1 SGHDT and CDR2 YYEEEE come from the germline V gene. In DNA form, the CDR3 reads TGTGCCAGCAGTCCACGGGCAGGGGGGAACACCTTC. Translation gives CASSPRAGGNTF. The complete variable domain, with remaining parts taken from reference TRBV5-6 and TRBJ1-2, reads DAGVTQSPTHLIKTRGQQVTLRCSPKSGHDTVSWYQQALGQGPQFIFQYYEEEERQRGNFPDRFSGHQFPNYSSELNVNALLLGDSALYLCASSPRAGGNTFGSGTRLTVV.

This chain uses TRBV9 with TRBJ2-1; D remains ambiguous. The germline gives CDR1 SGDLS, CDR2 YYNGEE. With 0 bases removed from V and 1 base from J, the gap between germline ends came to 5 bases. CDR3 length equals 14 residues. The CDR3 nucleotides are TGTGCCAGCAGCGTAGCTAGGTCCTACAATGAGCAGTTCTTC. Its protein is CASSVARSYNEQFF.

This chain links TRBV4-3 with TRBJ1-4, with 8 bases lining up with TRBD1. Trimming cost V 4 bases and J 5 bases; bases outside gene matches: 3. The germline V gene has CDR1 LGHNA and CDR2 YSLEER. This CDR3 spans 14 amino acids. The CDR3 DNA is TGCGCCAGCAGCCCAGGACAGGGAAATGAAAAACTGTTTTTT. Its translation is CASSPGQGNEKLFF.

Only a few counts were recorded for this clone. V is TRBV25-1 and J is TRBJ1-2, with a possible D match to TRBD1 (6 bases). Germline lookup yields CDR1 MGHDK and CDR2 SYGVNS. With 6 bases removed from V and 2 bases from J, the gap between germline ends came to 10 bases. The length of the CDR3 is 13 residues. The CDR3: CASRRGQNYGYTF. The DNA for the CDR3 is TGTGCCAGCAGACGCGGACAGAACTATGGCTACACCTTC.

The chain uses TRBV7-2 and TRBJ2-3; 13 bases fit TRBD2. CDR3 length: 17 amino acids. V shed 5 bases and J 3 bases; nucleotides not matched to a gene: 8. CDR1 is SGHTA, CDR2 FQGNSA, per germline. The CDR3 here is CASSKGLAGFGTDTQYF. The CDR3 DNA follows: TGTGCCAGCAGCAAGGGACTAGCGGGATTTGGAACAGATACGCAGTATTTT.

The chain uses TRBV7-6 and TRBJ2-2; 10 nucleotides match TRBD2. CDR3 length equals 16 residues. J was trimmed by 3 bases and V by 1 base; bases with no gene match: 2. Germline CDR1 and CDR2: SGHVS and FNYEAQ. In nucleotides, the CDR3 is TGTGCCAGCAGCTTAGGACTAGCGGGTTACACCGGGGAGCTGTTTTTT. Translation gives CASSLGLAGYTGELFF.

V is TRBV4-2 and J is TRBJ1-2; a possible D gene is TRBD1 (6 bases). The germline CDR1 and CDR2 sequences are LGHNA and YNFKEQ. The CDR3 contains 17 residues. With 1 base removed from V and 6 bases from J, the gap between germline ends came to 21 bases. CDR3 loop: CASSQGVAGGGINGYTF. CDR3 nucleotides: TGTGCCAGCAGCCAAGGGGTGGCGGGGGGCGGGATTAATGGCTACACCTTC.

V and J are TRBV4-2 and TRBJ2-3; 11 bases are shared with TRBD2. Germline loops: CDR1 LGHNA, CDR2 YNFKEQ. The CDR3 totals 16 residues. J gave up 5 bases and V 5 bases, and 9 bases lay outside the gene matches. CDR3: CASSVASGRSGDTQYF. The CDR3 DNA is TGTGCCAGCAGCGTGGCTAGCGGGAGGAGCGGAGATACGCAGTATTTT.